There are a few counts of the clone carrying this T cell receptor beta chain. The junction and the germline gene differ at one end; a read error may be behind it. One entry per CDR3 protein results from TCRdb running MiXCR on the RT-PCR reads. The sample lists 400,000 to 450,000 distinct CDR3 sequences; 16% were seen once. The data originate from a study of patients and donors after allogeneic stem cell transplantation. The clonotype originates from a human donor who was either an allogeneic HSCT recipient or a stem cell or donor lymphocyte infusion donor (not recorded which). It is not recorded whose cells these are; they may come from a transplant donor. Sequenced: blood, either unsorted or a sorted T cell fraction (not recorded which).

CDR3 protein: CASSLRQGRFQETQYF. The CDR3 nucleotides read TGTGCTAGCAGCCTGAGACAGGGGAGGTTCCAAGAGACCCAGTACTTC. V and J are TRBV7-7 and TRBJ2-5; 8 positions agree with TRBD1. Germline V CDR1 and CDR2: SSHAT, FNYEAQ (reference sequence). CDR3 size: 16 residues.